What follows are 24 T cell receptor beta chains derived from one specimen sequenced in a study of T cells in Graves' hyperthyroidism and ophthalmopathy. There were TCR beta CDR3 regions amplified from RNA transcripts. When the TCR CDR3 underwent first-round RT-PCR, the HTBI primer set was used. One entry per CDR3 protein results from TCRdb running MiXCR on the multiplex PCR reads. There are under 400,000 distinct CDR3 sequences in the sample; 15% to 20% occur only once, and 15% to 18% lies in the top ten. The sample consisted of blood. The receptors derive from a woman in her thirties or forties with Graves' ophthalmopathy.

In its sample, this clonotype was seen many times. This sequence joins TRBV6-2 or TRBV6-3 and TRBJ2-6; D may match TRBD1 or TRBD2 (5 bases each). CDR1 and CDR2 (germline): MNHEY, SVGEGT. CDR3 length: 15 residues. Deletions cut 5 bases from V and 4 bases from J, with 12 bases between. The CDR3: CASSRDPAGANVLTF. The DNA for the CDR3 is TGTGCCAGCAGTCGGGACCCCGCAGGGGCCAACGTCCTGACTTTC.

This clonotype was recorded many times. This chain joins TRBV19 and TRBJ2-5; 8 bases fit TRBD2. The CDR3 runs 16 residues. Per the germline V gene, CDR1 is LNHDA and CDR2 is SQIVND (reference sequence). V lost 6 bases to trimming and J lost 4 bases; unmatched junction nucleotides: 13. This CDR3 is CASSHGSGLGLETQYF. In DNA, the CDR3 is TGTGCCAGTAGCCACGGCTCGGGACTAGGATTAGAGACCCAGTACTTC.

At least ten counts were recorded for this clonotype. The CDR3 DNA reads TGTGCCAGCAGCAAAGACAGTCCCCGTCCCCTGCAGCCCCAGCATTTT. This sequence encodes CASSKDSPRPLQPQHF. The rearrangement joins TRBV6-1 to TRBJ1-5; the D gene is possibly TRBD1 (5 bases). From germline, CDR1 is MNHNS and CDR2 SASEGT. The CDR3 is 16 amino acids. V shed 6 bases and J shed 7 bases, with 22 bases lying between them.

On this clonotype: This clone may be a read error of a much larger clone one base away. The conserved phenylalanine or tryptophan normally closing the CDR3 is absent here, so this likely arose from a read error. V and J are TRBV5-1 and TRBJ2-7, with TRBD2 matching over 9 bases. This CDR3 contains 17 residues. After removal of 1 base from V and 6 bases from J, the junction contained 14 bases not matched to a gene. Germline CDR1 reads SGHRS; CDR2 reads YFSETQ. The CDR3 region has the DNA TGCGCCAGCAGCTTGTGTTTTAGCGGGAGCTTCTGTTTCGAGCAGTACATC. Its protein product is CASSLCFSGSFCFEQYI.

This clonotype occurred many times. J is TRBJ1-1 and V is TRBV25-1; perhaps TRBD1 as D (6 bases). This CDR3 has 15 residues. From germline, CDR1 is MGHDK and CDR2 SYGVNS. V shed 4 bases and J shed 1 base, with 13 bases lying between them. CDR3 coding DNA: TGTGCCAGCAGTGGGGACGACAGGAAGAACACTGAAGCTTTCTTT. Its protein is CASSGDDRKNTEAFF.

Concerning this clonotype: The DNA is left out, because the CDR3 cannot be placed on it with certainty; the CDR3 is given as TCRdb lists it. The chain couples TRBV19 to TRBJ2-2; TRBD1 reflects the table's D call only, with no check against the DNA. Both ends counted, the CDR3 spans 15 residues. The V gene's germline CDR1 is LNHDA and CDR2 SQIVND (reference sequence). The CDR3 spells CASTSGRGHTGELFF.

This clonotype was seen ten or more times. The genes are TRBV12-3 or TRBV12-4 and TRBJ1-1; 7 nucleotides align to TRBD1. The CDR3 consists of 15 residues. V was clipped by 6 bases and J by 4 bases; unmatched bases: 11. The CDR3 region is CASRAGRQGSTEAFF. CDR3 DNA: TGTGCCAGCAGGGCCGGGAGACAGGGTAGCACTGAAGCTTTCTTT.

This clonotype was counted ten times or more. CDR3 amino acids: CASRRALGLYF. CDR3 in DNA: TGTGCCAGCAGAAGAGCGCTCGGGCTGTACTTC. The chain couples TRBV27 to TRBJ2-7; D is unclear. Trimming stripped 6 bases from V and 12 bases from J, with 15 bases between. CDR1 MNHEY and CDR2 SMNVEV come from the germline V gene (reference sequence). The CDR3 length is 11 residues.

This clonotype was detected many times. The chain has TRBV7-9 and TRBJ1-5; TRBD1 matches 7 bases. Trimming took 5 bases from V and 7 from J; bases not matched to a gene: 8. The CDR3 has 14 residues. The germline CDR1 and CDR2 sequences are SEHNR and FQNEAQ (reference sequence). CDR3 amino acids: CASSLTGERQPQHF. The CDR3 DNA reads TGTGCCAGCAGCCTTACAGGGGAACGACAGCCCCAGCATTTT.

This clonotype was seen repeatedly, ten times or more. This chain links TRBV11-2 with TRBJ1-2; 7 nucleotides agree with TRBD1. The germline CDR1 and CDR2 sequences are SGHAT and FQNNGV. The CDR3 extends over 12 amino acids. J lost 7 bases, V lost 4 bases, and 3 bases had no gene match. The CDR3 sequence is CASSSDRVGYTF. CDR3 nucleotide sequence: TGTGCCAGCAGCTCCGACAGGGTTGGCTACACCTTC.

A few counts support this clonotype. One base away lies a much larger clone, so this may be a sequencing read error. The CDR3 DNA sequence: TGTGCCAGCAGCTTACGACTGGGAAACGAGCAGTACTTC. The encoded protein is CASSLRLGNEQYF. The J gene is TRBJ2-7, the V gene TRBV7-2, with D hard to call. CDR1 is SGHTA, CDR2 FQGNSA, per germline. Trimming took 2 bases from V and 5 from J, leaving 10 bases between them. The CDR3 consists of 13 residues.

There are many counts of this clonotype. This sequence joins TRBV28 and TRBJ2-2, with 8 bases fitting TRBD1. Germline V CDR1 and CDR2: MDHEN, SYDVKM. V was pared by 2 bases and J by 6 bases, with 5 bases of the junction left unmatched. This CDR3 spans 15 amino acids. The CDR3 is CASSLDRGLAGELFF. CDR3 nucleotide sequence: TGTGCCAGCAGTTTAGACAGGGGTTTGGCCGGGGAGCTGTTTTTT.

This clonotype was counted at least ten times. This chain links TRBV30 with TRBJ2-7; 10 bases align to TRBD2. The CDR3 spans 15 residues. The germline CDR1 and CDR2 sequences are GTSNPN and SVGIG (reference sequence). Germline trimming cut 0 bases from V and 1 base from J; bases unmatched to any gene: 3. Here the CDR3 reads CAWSVGTSVSYEQYF. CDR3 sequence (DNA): TGTGCCTGGAGTGTCGGGACTAGCGTATCCTACGAGCAGTACTTC.

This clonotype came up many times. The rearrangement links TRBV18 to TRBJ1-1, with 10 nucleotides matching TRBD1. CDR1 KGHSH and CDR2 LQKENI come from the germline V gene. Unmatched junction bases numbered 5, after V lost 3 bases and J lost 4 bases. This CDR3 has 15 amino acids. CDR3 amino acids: CASSPVGTGATEAFF. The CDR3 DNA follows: TGTGCCAGCTCACCGGTCGGGACAGGGGCCACTGAAGCTTTCTTT.

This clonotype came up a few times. The chain's CDR3 is CASSSRDRRTEAFF. Written as DNA, the CDR3 is TGTGCCAGCAGTTCCCGGGACAGGCGCACTGAAGCTTTCTTT. This sequence joins TRBV27 and TRBJ1-1, with TRBD1 matching 8 bases. The V gene's germline CDR1 is MNHEY and CDR2 SMNVEV (reference sequence). V gave up 4 bases and J gave up 4 bases; unmatched junction bases: 5. This CDR3 is 14 amino acids long.

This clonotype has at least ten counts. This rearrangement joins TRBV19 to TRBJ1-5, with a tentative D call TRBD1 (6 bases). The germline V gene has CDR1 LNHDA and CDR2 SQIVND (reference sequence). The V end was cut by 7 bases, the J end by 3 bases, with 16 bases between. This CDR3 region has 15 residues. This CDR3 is CASTLRDKLNQPQHF. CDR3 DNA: TGTGCCAGTACCCTACGGGACAAACTCAATCAGCCCCAGCATTTT.

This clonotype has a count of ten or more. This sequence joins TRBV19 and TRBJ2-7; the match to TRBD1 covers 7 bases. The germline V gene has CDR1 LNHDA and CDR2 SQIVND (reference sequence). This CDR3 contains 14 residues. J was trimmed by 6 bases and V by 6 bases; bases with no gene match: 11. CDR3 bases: TGTGCCAGTAGCCAACCGGGACAGTATCTCGAGCAGTACTTC. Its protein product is CASSQPGQYLEQYF.

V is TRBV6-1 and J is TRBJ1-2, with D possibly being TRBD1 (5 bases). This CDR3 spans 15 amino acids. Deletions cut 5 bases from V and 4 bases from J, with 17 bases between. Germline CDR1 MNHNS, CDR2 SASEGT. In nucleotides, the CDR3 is TGTGCCAGCAGTATCCGGGACCCCGGGACCTATGGCTACACCTTC. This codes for CASSIRDPGTYGYTF.

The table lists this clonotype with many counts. The chain's CDR3 is CSASKNSGANVLTF. DNA of the CDR3: TGCAGTGCTAGTAAGAACTCTGGGGCCAACGTCCTGACTTTC. The V call is TRBV20-1, the J call TRBJ2-6; D is undetermined. Trimming stripped 3 bases from V and 0 bases from J, with 6 bases between. The CDR3 covers 14 residues. Germline CDR1 DFQATT, CDR2 SNEGSKA (reference sequence).

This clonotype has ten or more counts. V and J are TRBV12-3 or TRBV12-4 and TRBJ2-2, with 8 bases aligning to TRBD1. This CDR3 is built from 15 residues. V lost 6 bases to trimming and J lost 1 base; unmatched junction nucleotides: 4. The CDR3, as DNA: TGTGCCAGCAGCCCCGGGACAGGGAACACCGGGGAGCTGTTTTTT. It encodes CASSPGTGNTGELFF.

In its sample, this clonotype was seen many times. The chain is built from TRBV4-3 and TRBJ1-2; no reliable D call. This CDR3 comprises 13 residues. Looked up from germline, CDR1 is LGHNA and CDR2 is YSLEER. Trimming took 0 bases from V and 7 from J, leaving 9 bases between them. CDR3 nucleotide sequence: TGCGCCAGCAGCCAAGATCAGAGACTTGGCTACACCTTC. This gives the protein CASSQDQRLGYTF.

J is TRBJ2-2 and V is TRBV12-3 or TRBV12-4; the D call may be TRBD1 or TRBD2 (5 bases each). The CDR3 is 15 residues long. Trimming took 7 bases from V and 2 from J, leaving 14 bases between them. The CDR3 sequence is CASTPLGVNTGELFF. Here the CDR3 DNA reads TGTGCCAGCACTCCTCTGGGGGTAAACACCGGGGAGCTGTTTTTT.

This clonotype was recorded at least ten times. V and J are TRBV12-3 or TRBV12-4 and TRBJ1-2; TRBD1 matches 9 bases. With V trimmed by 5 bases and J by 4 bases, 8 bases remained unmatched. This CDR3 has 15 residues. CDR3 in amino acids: CASSHRTGEGYGYTF. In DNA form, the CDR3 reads TGTGCCAGCAGTCACCGGACAGGGGAAGGCTATGGCTACACCTTC.

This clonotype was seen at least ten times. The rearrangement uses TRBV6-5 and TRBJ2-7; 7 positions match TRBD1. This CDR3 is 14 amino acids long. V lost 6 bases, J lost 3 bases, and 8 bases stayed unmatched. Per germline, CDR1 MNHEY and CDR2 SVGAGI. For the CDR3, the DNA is TGTGCCAGCAGCTCAGGGGGACAGAGCTACGAGCAGTACTTC. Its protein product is CASSSGGQSYEQYF.